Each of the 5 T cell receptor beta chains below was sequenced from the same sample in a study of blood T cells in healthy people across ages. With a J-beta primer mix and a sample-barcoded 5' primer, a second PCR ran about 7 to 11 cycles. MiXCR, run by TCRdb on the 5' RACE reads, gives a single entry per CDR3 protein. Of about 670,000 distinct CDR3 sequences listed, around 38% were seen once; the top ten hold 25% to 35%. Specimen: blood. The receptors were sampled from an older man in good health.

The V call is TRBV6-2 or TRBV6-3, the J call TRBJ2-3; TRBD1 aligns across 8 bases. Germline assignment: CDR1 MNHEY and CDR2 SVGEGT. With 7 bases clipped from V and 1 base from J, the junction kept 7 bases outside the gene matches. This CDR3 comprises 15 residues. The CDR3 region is CASKNQGARTDTQYF. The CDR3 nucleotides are TGTGCCAGCAAAAACCAGGGGGCTCGCACAGATACGCAGTATTTT.

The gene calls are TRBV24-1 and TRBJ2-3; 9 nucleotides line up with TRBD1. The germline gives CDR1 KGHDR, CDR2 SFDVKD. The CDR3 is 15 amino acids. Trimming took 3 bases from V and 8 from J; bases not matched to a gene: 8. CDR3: CATSDRQGGSRTQYF. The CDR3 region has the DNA TGTGCCACCAGTGATCGACAGGGGGGGTCTCGTACGCAGTATTTT.

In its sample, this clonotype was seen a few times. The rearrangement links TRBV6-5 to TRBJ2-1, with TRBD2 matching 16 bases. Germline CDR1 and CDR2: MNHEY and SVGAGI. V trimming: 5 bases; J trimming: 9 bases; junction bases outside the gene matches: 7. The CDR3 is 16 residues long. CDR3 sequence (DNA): TGTGCCAGCAGTAGGGGACTAGCGGGAGGGTCCACTGAGCAGTTCTTC. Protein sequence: CASSRGLAGGSTEQFF.

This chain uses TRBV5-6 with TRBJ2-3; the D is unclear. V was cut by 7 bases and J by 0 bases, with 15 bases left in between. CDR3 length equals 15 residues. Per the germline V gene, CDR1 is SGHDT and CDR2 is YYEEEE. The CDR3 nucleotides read TGTGCCAGCTTTTTATTCGGCCTGAGCACAGATACGCAGTATTTT. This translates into CASFLFGLSTDTQYF.

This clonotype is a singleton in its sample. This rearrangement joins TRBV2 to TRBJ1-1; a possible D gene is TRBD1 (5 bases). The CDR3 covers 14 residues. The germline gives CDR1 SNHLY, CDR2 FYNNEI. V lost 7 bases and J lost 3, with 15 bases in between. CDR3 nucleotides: TGTGCCAGCACAAATCAGGGAGGGCACACTGAAGCTTTCTTT. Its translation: CASTNQGGHTEAFF.